The clone carrying this TCR beta chain has at least ten counts. The antigen is not known. The sample is drawn from a study of T cells in Graves' hyperthyroidism and ophthalmopathy. Points from the study as a whole: Model predictions of ophthalmopathy came a median around 6.5 months before onset. In simple terms, a model built on 13 V-J features told ophthalmopathy apart from stable hyperthyroidism.

Thyroid ultrasound and orbital computed tomography, with clinical symptoms and serum thyroxine and TRAb, informed diagnoses. Cells are PBMCs isolated from 9 to 10 ml of fresh blood. Germline CDR1 DFQATT, CDR2 SNEGSKA (reference sequence). The CDR3 is 14 amino acids. Losses at the gene ends were 3 bases for V and 6 bases for J; bases not matched to a gene: 6. Authors of the study amplified TCR beta CDR3 regions from RNA transcripts. An initial round of RT-PCR targeting the TCR CDR3 relied on the HTBI primer set. TCRdb used MiXCR to reprocess the multiplex PCR reads, holding one entry per CDR3 protein. The sample shows 620,000 or so distinct CDR3 sequences, more than 12% of them seen only once.

The sequenced sample was blood. This TCR came from a woman in her 50s with Graves' ophthalmopathy. V and J are TRBV20-1 and TRBJ1-4; 8 bases line up with TRBD1. The CDR3: CSASSGQGDEKLFF. CDR3 nucleotides: TGCAGTGCTAGTTCCGGACAGGGCGATGAAAAACTGTTTTTT.